This T cell receptor beta chain was identified in a study of cytomegalovirus exposure and HLA in healthy donors. Whole-study findings and limits: A missense variant in DCLRE1C was later tied to TCR beta V- and J-gene trimming. When the data were analyzed later, several of the most significant clusters appeared to be linked to common viral pathogens. In a later analysis, TCR association rates varied by HLA locus: DRB1 most, HLA-C fewest. Among CMV-associated TCR beta chains, most appeared HLA-restricted in a later analysis.

PCR involved 60 Vbeta and 13 Jbeta primers. The repertoire was sequenced with immunoSEQ multiplex PCR; TCRdb's copy has only in-frame clones and lacks some. The sample shows 120,000 or so clones, roughly a tenth of them seen only once. Concerning this clone: Its antigen remains unknown.

V shed 2 bases, J shed 8 bases, and the junction held 8 bases outside the gene matches. The germline gives CDR1 MGHRA, CDR2 YSYEKL. The CDR3 has 15 amino acids. Sequenced material: PBMCs. The TCR comes from a woman aged 18-35 years in good health and CMV-seropositive. The chain couples TRBV4-1 to TRBJ2-1; TRBD2 agrees at 8 bases. CDR3 coding DNA: TGCGCCAGCAGCCAACGTGGACTAGCCCTCCATGAGCAGTTCTTC. Its translation is CASSQRGLALHEQFF.